These 18 T cell receptor beta chains share one sample of origin, sequenced in a study of blood T cell repertoires in COVID-19 (dated by TCRdb to 2018 to 2020). The method was the immunoSEQ multiplex PCR assay. TCRdb provides this immuneACCESS table in a form limited to in-frame rearrangements. Some clones are lacking; in checked studies, under half of them reflect an unresolved V gene, and why the rest are absent is not known. The sample table contains about 170,000 clones; only one count was recorded for around 90% of them. Just over 2.5% of the sample is held by the ten biggest clonotypes. Sequencing used peripheral blood. The receptor set was obtained from a woman older than 75 with COVID-19, enrolled during active disease.

The J gene is TRBJ1-2, the V gene TRBV28, with 9 bases aligning to TRBD1. Per germline, CDR1 MDHEN and CDR2 SYDVKM. The CDR3 consists of 15 residues. V lost 7 bases to trimming and J lost 8 bases; unmatched junction nucleotides: 14. The CDR3 sequence is CASMWPGQGREGYTF. In nucleotides, the CDR3 is TGTGCCAGCATGTGGCCGGGACAGGGAAGAGAGGGCTACACCTTC.

The rearrangement links TRBV2 to TRBJ2-2; D remains unclear. The ends were cut back, 4 bases at V and 7 bases at J, with 7 bases in the middle. Germline V gene data show CDR1 as SNHLY and CDR2 as FYNNEI. The CDR3 is 12 residues long. The CDR3 DNA sequence: TGTGCCAGCAGTGGTAGTGGCGGGGAGCTGTTTTTT. Encoded protein: CASSGSGGELFF.

The V and J genes are TRBV3-1 (or the pseudogene TRBV3-2) and TRBJ2-2, with D tentatively TRBD1 (5 bases). CDR3 length: 13 residues. V was trimmed by 5 bases and J by 7 bases, leaving 11 bases between them. The germline V gene encodes CDR1 LGHDT and CDR2 YNNKEL (reference sequence). Written as DNA, the CDR3 is TGTGCCAGCAGCGCTCAGGGTCACGGGGAGCTGTTTTTT. Translating gives CASSAQGHGELFF.

A note on this clone: The sample has other DNA sequences that encode this CDR3 too. The chain has TRBV5-1 and TRBJ1-2, with TRBD1 matching over 8 bases. This CDR3 is 14 amino acids long. Germline V gene sequence: CDR1 SGHRS, CDR2 YFSETQ. V shed 4 bases and J 2 bases; nucleotides not matched to a gene: 4. The CDR3 here is CASSLGDRNYGYTF. The CDR3 DNA follows: TGCGCCAGCAGCCTCGGGGACAGGAACTATGGCTACACCTTC.

The J gene is TRBJ2-3, the V gene TRBV4-1; D unclear. V lost 1 base and J lost 4, with 9 bases in between. The CDR3 runs 14 residues. The V gene's germline CDR1 is MGHRA and CDR2 YSYEKL. CDR3 bases: TGCGCCAGCAGCCAAGTCGAGCAAGCAGATACGCAGTATTTT. Its translation is CASSQVEQADTQYF.

J is TRBJ1-4 and V is TRBV5-6; 7 bases are a match to TRBD1. In germline, CDR1 is SGHDT, CDR2 YYEEEE. The J segment lost 8 bases and the V segment lost 4 bases, leaving 11 bases of the junction unmatched. The CDR3 length is 15 residues. The CDR3 region has the DNA TGTGCCAGCAGCGGCTACACAGGGGTCGGAGAAAAACTGTTTTTT. It yields the protein CASSGYTGVGEKLFF.

The chain carries TRBV2 and TRBJ1-5; possibly TRBD1 for D (5 bases). CDR3 size: 14 residues. From germline, CDR1 is SNHLY and CDR2 FYNNEI. V was trimmed by 6 bases and J by 4 bases, leaving 13 bases between them. The CDR3 protein is CASRGGTVNQPQHF. In nucleotides, the CDR3 is TGTGCCAGCAGGGGGGGGACTGTAAATCAGCCCCAGCATTTT.

The V gene is TRBV4-1, the J gene TRBJ2-2; 11 positions agree with TRBD1. The J segment lost 2 bases and the V segment lost 2 bases, leaving 7 bases of the junction unmatched. Germline assignment: CDR1 MGHRA and CDR2 YSYEKL. The CDR3 extends over 18 amino acids. The CDR3 DNA reads as TGCGCCAGCAGCCAATGGTCCGGGACAGGGGGAAACACCGGGGAGCTGTTTTTT. Translated: CASSQWSGTGGNTGELFF.

The chain is built from TRBV28 and TRBJ1-5; D gene unclear. Trimming cost V 6 bases and J 2 bases, with 23 bases left between them. CDR3 length: 18 residues. Germline CDR1 reads MDHEN; CDR2 reads SYDVKM. Written as DNA, the CDR3 is TGTGCCAGCAGCCCGACAACCGGAGGAGGATATGGCAATCAGCCCCAGCATTTT. Protein sequence: CASSPTTGGGYGNQPQHF.

The J gene is TRBJ1-4, the V gene TRBV19; TRBD1 matches 10 bases. Germline V gene data show CDR1 as LNHDA and CDR2 as SQIVND (reference sequence). This CDR3 comprises 15 residues. J gave up 4 bases and V 6 bases, and 5 bases lay outside the gene matches. This chain's CDR3 is CASRFGQGVNEKLFF. The DNA of the CDR3 is TGTGCCAGTAGATTCGGACAGGGGGTTAATGAAAAACTGTTTTTT.

The chain links TRBV5-8 to TRBJ2-1, with 10 bases lining up with TRBD2. V shed 0 bases and J 7 bases; nucleotides not matched to a gene: 7. The length of the CDR3 is 16 residues. Germline V gene data show CDR1 as SGHTS and CDR2 as YDEGEE. The chain's CDR3 is CASSLEALAGRNEQFF. The CDR3 coding sequence is TGTGCCAGCAGCTTGGAGGCACTAGCGGGACGGAATGAGCAGTTCTTC.

The J gene is TRBJ1-1, the V gene TRBV19, with no clear D. Germline CDR1 reads LNHDA; CDR2 reads SQIVND (reference sequence). The CDR3 is made up of 13 amino acids. The ends were cut back, 3 bases at V and 7 bases at J, with 12 bases in the middle. The CDR3 sequence is CASSMIEGGEAFF. As DNA, the CDR3 is TGTGCCAGTAGTATGATTGAGGGTGGTGAAGCTTTCTTT.

This clone was seen once. This sequence joins TRBV27 and TRBJ1-2; TRBD1 aligns across 12 bases. Per germline, CDR1 MNHEY and CDR2 SMNVEV (reference sequence). The V gene end was trimmed by 4 bases and the J gene end by 8 bases; junction bases not matched to a gene: 11. This CDR3 has 16 residues. The CDR3 protein is CASSSIGRDRGQGYTF. The DNA of the CDR3 is TGTGCCAGCAGTTCAATTGGCCGGGACAGGGGGCAAGGCTACACCTTC.

The chain couples TRBV5-1 to TRBJ1-1; possible D gene TRBD1, 6 bases. V lost 0 bases, J lost 0 bases, and 9 bases lay in between. Germline V lookup: CDR1 SGHRS, CDR2 YFSETQ. The CDR3 is made up of 15 amino acids. This CDR3 is CASSLGSGVNTEAFF. The CDR3 DNA reads as TGCGCCAGCAGCTTGGGATCAGGGGTGAACACTGAAGCTTTCTTT.

The chain combines TRBV19 with TRBJ2-2; no clear D. This CDR3 comprises 15 residues. The V and J ends lost 1 base and 1 base respectively, with 7 bases between them. Germline V lookup: CDR1 LNHDA, CDR2 SQIVND (reference sequence). This chain's CDR3 is CASSIAVLNTGELFF. Here the CDR3 DNA reads TGTGCCAGTAGTATAGCAGTCCTGAACACCGGGGAGCTGTTTTTT. Supplemented by reference TRBV19 and TRBJ2-2, the full variable domain reads DGGITQSPKYLFRKEGQNVTLSCEQNLNHDAMYWYRQDPGQGLRLIYYSQIVNDFQKGDIAEGYSVSREKKESFPLTVTSAQKNPTAFYLCASSIAVLNTGELFFGEGSRLTVL.

This clone has only one observation. This rearrangement joins TRBV7-2 to TRBJ2-5, with 8 bases aligning to TRBD1. The V gene's germline CDR1 is SGHTA and CDR2 FQGNSA. This CDR3 has 17 amino acids. Trimming took 1 base from V and 5 from J; bases not matched to a gene: 12. The CDR3 DNA reads TGTGCCAGCAGCTTAGTCTCTCTGGCAGGGGGCAGGGAGACCCAGTACTTC. Protein product: CASSLVSLAGGRETQYF.

The V call is TRBV3-1 (or the pseudogene TRBV3-2), the J call TRBJ2-3, with 10 nucleotides matching TRBD2. The ends lost 3 bases at V and 6 bases at J; junction bases unmatched: 9. The germline V gene has CDR1 LGHDT and CDR2 YNNKEL (reference sequence). The CDR3 consists of 16 residues. The chain's CDR3 is CASSQTLAGGWDTQYF. The DNA of the CDR3 is TGTGCCAGCAGCCAGACTTTAGCGGGAGGTTGGGATACGCAGTATTTT.

CDR3 region: CASSPPRTPQPQHF. The CDR3 DNA reads TGTGCCAGCAGTCCCCCGAGAACGCCTCAGCCCCAGCATTTT. The genes are TRBV28 and TRBJ1-5; D is unresolved. Germline V gene lookup returns CDR1 MDHEN and CDR2 SYDVKM. Trimming pared 5 bases from V and 6 bases from J, leaving 14 bases between. The length of the CDR3 is 14 residues.